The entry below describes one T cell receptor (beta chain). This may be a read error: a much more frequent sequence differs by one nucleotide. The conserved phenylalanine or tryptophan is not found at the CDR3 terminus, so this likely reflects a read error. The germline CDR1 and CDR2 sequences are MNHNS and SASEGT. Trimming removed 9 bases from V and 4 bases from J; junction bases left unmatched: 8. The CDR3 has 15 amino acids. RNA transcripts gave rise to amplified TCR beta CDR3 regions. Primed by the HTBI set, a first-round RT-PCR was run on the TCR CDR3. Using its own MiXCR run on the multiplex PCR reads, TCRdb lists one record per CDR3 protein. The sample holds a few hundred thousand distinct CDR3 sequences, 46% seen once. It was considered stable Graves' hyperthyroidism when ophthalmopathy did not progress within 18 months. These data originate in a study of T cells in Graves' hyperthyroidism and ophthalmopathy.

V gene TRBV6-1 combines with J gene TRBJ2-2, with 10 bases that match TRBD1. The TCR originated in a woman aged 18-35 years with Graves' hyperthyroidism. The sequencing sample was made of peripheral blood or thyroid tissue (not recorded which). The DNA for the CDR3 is TGTGCCAGTAACGACAGGGGGCCTAGCACCGGGGAGCTGTTTTCT. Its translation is CASNDRGPSTGELFS.